Listed here is a single T cell receptor (beta chain). Its antigen is undetermined. One end of the junction varies from germline; a read error may be responsible. The PBMCs studied were ones that came from 8.5 to 10 ml fresh peripheral blood. These data are taken from a study of T cells in Graves' hyperthyroidism and ophthalmopathy. Study details: Peripheral blood was drawn at first diagnosis, prior to all treatment. Study results and caveats: A median 6.5 months before onset, the model predicted ophthalmopathy. Most expanded thyroid clonotypes above 0.001 also appeared in blood.

From RNA transcripts, TCR beta CDR3 regions were amplified. The HTBI primer set served for first-round RT-PCR of the TCR CDR3. Each CDR3 protein gets one entry after TCRdb re-called the multiplex PCR reads with MiXCR. The sample lists under 300,000 distinct CDR3 sequences, more than 12% seen once, with roughly 14% in the top ten. Germline V gene sequence: CDR1 MDHEN, CDR2 SYDVKM. The CDR3 has 16 residues. The sample comprised blood. The sequence came from a woman aged 40 to 55 with Graves' hyperthyroidism that later progressed to Graves' ophthalmopathy. V and J are TRBV28 and TRBJ2-2, with D perhaps TRBD1 (6 bases). DNA for the CDR3: TGTGCCAGCAGGGGTCAAAGTATCCGGGACACCGGGGAGCTATTTTTT. Translated: CASRGQSIRDTGELFF.